The clone carrying this T cell receptor beta chain was counted a few times. Its antigen remains unknown. Around 120 mL of blood, on average, came from one heparinised draw per donor. The source of the sample is a study of beta chain features in type 1 diabetes. Study details: Regarding age, gender and cell yields, patients proved similar to healthy donors.

General observations from the study: Unsettled here was the matter of whether HLA type influences TCRB rearrangement. In every one of the four CD4+ subsets, TCRB CDR3s were moderately but significantly shorter in Type 1 diabetes patients.

The V and J ends lost 5 bases and 4 bases respectively, with 17 bases between them. Germline lookup yields CDR1 MNHEY and CDR2 SVGAGI. The CDR3 spans 15 residues. All of the isolated RNA was reverse transcribed, so expressed TCRB transcripts were sequenced. Clones were read by immunoSEQ multiplex PCR, and TCRdb kept only the in-frame ones, dropping some. The data contain about 120,000 clones, roughly 17% of them seen just once; the ten biggest clones take up around 2.5%. The source is a man aged 18 to 35 with type 1 diabetes. The chain couples TRBV6-5 to TRBJ1-2; TRBD1 might be the D (5 bases). Sequencing was carried out using central memory CD4+ T cells from blood. CDR3: CASSLQALPIYGYTF. DNA of the CDR3: TGTGCCAGCAGTCTACAGGCCCTCCCCATCTATGGCTACACCTTC.